This T cell receptor beta chain was sequenced in a study of blood T cells in healthy people across ages (dated by TCRdb to between 2015 and 2017). Concerning the study at large: Template switching captured roughly one uniquely barcoded TCR beta cDNA molecule per two T cells in model experiments. The study measured age-related changes in TCR beta repertoire diversity using deep sequencing normalized with unique cDNA molecular identifiers. The donors were divided into four age groups: young (average approximately 17 years), middle-aged (over 35), aged (about 56) and long-lived (nearly 85). To avoid experimental bias, donors of different ages were randomly spread across the sequencing lanes. The study analyzed two additional independent replicas of 1 million unique cDNA reads from the same blood draw for two donors, one aged 18 to 30 and one aged 80 or older.

Donors were 39 systemically healthy Caucasian individuals from Russia aged roughly 6 to 90 years. About 9.1 milliliters of peripheral blood were collected from each donor into EDTA-treated Vacutainer tubes. Ficoll-Paque density-gradient centrifugation was used to isolate PBMCs, with at least 7 million per sample. Total RNA was extracted from PBMCs with Trizol reagent, with at least 5 micrograms obtained per sample. The percentages of naive CD45RAhigh/CD27high T cells were determined by flow cytometry on a PBMC aliquot from every donor. Results the study describes overall, beyond this receptor: Observed TCR beta diversity correlated strongly with the percentage of naive T cells measured by flow cytometry. As age increased, observed TCR beta diversity per million T cells dropped in a roughly linear way, and a significant reduction was already evident by age around 41. Estimates of total diversity from one million sequenced T cells were regarded as lower bounds and underestimates. The CMV infection status of donors was not known, potentially confounding age-related changes in expanded clonotypes. Because profiling used bulk unsorted PBMCs, naive and antigen-experienced compartments could not be compared conclusively. Compared with the aged group, the long-lived group had more naive CD4+ T cells, fewer expanded clones and increased TCR diversity, suggesting age selection.

The library was obtained by 5' RACE. The sequencer was an Illumina HiSeq 2500. A second PCR of roughly 7 to 11 cycles was performed with a sample-barcoded 5' primer and a J-beta primer mix. Each TCR beta cDNA molecule received a unique molecular identifier from a template-switch 5' adaptor carrying 12 random nucleotides. At least 2.5 million CDR3-containing paired-end reads were obtained from each sample. All of the RNA was converted into first-strand cDNA using the Mint cDNA synthesis kit, with a TRBC-specific oligonucleotide serving as the primer. After uracil-DNA glycosylase treatment, a first 18-cycle PCR used universal primers M1SS and BC2_uni_R on all cDNA. The original methods were these. Each sample was normalized by randomly selecting 1 million high-quality reads, each carrying a distinct molecular identifier. Instead of being binned into consensus sequences, reads with shared molecular identifiers were discarded. MiTCR, run with a Q25 quality threshold and the strictest error-elimination algorithm, handled CDR3 identification, clonotype clustering and error correction. Lower-bound total TCR beta diversity was estimated with a nonparametric unseen species model using Euler transformation. TCRdb trimmed public reads at Q25 via fastp, called clones via MiXCR and kept in-frame beta chains. Every distinct CDR3 protein forms one entry, paired with its most common genes and DNA. It is TCRdb's table, rather than the study itself, that gives the V and J calls and clone size. The sample has 580,000 or so distinct CDR3 sequences on record, 47% of them singletons. The top ten hold around 24% of the sample.

With respect to this clonotype: Its specific antigen is unknown. Qualities for individual bases were not recorded, and no much larger clone is one base off.

Looking up the germline V gene yields CDR1 SGHTA and CDR2 FQGNSA. Germline trimming amounts to 7 bases on V and 7 bases on J, with 11 as the count of junction bases outside the gene matches. The CDR3 has 15 amino acids, counting the end cysteine and phenylalanine. The CDR3 DNA has 45 bases and is translated from base 1. Sequences were obtained from blood. The rearrangement combines TRBV7-2 with TRBJ2-1; TRBD1 fits 9 bases in the junction. The clonotype was recovered from a man aged 80 or over in good health. The DNA sequence reads TGTGCCAGCAACCCCCGTGGGACAGGGAGGAATGAGCAGTTCTTC. Translated, this is CASNPRGTGRNEQFF. Full variable domain (CDR3 extended with the reference TRBV7-2 and TRBJ2-1 proteins): GAGVSQSPSNKVTEKGKDVELRCDPISGHTALYWYRQSLGQGLEFLIYFQGNSAPDKSGLPSDRFSAERTGGSVSTLTIQRTQQEDSAVYLCASNPRGTGRNEQFFGPGTRLTVL.